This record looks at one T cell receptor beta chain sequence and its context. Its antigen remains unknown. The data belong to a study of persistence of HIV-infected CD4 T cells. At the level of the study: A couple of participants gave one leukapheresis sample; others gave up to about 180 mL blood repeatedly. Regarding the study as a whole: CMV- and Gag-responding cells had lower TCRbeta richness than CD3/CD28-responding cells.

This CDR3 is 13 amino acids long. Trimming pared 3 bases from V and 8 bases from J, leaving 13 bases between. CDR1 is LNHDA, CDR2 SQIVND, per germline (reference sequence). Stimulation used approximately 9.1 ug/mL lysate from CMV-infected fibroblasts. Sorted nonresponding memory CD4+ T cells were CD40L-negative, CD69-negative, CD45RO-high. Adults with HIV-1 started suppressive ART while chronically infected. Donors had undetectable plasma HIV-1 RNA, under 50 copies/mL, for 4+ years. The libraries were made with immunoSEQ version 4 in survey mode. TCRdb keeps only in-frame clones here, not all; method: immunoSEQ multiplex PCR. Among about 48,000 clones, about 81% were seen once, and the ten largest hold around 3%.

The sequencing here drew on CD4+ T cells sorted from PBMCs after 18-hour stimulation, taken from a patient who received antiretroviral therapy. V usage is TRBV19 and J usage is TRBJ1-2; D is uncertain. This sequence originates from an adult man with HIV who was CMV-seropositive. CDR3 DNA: TGTGCCAGTAGTATGGGGTGGGAAAGCGGCTACACCTTC. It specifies CASSMGWESGYTF.